A single sample is the source of the 7 T cell receptor beta chains below, sequenced in a study of CD8 T cells in Susac syndrome. RNA amounts of roughly 0.45 to 1 ug underwent reverse transcription with random hexamers. TCRdb ran MiXCR on the immunoSEQ multiplex PCR reads and lists one entry per CDR3 protein. The profile shows approximately 190,000 distinct CDR3 sequences, about 95% of them singletons. Sequencing was performed on CD4+ T cells from PBMCs. Receptors originate from a human donor with multiple sclerosis.

CDR3 DNA sequence: TGCAGCGCCCGGGACGGGCGGGGGGTAGATACGCAGTATTTT. It yields the protein CSARDGRGVDTQYF. The V gene is TRBV20-1, the J gene TRBJ2-3; TRBD2 agrees at 8 bases. Germline assignment: CDR1 DFQATT and CDR2 SNEGSKA (reference sequence). CDR3 size: 14 residues.

The chain couples TRBV9 to TRBJ2-1; 10 bases are a match to TRBD2. Germline V gene data show CDR1 as SGDLS and CDR2 as YYNGEE. V was clipped by 4 bases and J by 10 bases; unmatched bases: 11. The CDR3 has 15 amino acids. The CDR3: CASSRRLAGRGEQFF. The CDR3 region has the DNA TGTGCCAGCAGCAGAAGACTAGCGGGCCGGGGAGAGCAGTTCTTC.

CDR3 nucleotides: TGTGCCAGCAGGTGGGACAGATCTAATGGCTACACCTTC. Protein product: CASRWDRSNGYTF. V and J are TRBV12-3 or TRBV12-4 and TRBJ1-2, with 7 positions matching TRBD1. The CDR3 has 13 residues. Unmatched junction bases numbered 7, after V lost 6 bases and J lost 6 bases.

This clonotype was recorded only once. The rearrangement joins TRBV9 to TRBJ2-4; 8 nucleotides agree with TRBD1. The CDR3 spans 16 residues. J lost 6 bases, V lost 4 bases, and 12 bases had no gene match. The germline CDR1 and CDR2 sequences are SGDLS and YYNGEE. The CDR3 DNA reads as TGTGCCAGCAGCTCCCGGAGAGAAGACAGGGGAAACATTCAGTACTTC. Amino acid sequence: CASSSRREDRGNIQYF.

V usage is TRBV20-1 and J usage is TRBJ2-1, with D possibly matching TRBD2 (6 bases). CDR1 is DFQATT and CDR2 is SNEGSKA in the germline V gene (reference sequence). The CDR3 sequence is 12 residues long. The CDR3 here is CSALGGPEEQFF. In DNA, the CDR3 is TGCAGCGCCCTGGGGGGTCCGGAAGAGCAGTTCTTC.

V usage is TRBV20-1 and J usage is TRBJ2-7; 10 positions agree with TRBD1. V lost 8 bases and J lost 3; bases outside the gene matches: 4. The CDR3 has 12 amino acids. CDR1 DFQATT and CDR2 SNEGSKA come from the germline V gene (reference sequence). This chain's CDR3 is CSLGQGGYEQYF. In DNA, the CDR3 is TGCAGTCTTGGACAGGGGGGCTACGAGCAGTACTTC.

The V and J genes are TRBV2 and TRBJ1-1, with 8 bases fitting TRBD1. Germline values: CDR1 SNHLY, CDR2 FYNNEI. Losses at the gene ends were 7 bases for V and 9 bases for J; bases not matched to a gene: 10. The CDR3 length is 13 residues. CDR3 sequence: CASTQRGQAQAFF. The CDR3 bases are TGTGCCAGCACCCAAAGGGGACAGGCTCAAGCTTTCTTT.